These T cell receptor beta chains were read from a single sample in a study of vaccination and CD4 T cells after COVID-19. TCRdb passed the PCR reads through MiXCR, listing each CDR3 protein once. The repertoire consists of about 16,000 distinct CDR3 sequences, with roughly 75% occurring once and the leading ten covering approximately 9.1%. Which antigens these TCRs recognize remains unknown. The source material was CD4+ T cells from blood, cultured in vitro, sampled after SARS-CoV-2 vaccination. All receptors come from a human donor who received a COVID-19 vaccine. Both conserved end residues are part of each CDR3. A D gene is named only where the DNA matches it firmly. Clone size is stated in some rows and not others, as once, few, many or a class when expanded.

V,size,J,D,CDR3,DNA
TRBV7-2,NA,TRBJ2-1,TRBD2,CASSPSWASGGGEQFF,TGTGCCAGCAGCCCCTCGTGGGCTAGCGGGGGGGGTGAGCAGTTCTTC
TRBV15,NA,TRBJ1-2,NA,CATSRDGRGADGYTF,TGTGCCACCAGCAGAGATGGCCGGGGGGCGGATGGCTACACCTTC
TRBV7-2,NA,TRBJ1-5,TRBD1,CASSPQGDSNQPQHF,TGTGCCAGCAGCCCCCAGGGGGATAGCAATCAGCCCCAGCATTTT
TRBV12-3/TRBV12-4,NA,TRBJ1-1,NA,CASSRRLGARTDTEAFF,TGTGCCAGCAGCCGCAGATTGGGGGCGCGCACAGACACTGAAGCTTTCTTT
TRBV20-1,NA,TRBJ1-5,NA,CSARTQGSNQPQHF,TGCAGTGCTAGGACACAGGGAAGCAATCAGCCCCAGCATTTT
TRBV7-9,NA,TRBJ1-2,TRBD1,CASSLAGQGAGYGYTF,TGTGCCAGCAGCTTAGCGGGACAGGGGGCTGGCTATGGCTACACCTTC
TRBV2,few,TRBJ1-6,TRBD1,CASSVKGTGLSPLHF,TGTGCCAGCAGTGTGAAGGGGACAGGGCTTTCACCCCTCCACTTT
TRBV9,NA,TRBJ2-5,NA,CASSPQFSTIQETQYF,TGTGCCAGCAGCCCCCAGTTTAGCACCATCCAAGAGACCCAGTACTTC
TRBV30,NA,TRBJ1-5,NA,CAWSAQASNQPQHF,TGTGCCTGGAGTGCACAGGCTAGCAATCAGCCCCAGCATTTT
TRBV6-1,NA,TRBJ2-6,NA,CASRGPTVKIHSGANVLTF,TGTGCCAGCAGGGGACCGACAGTTAAAATACACTCTGGGGCCAACGTCCTGACTTTC
TRBV20-1,NA,TRBJ2-7,TRBD1,CSARDPRQGPYEQYF,TGCAGTGCTAGAGATCCAAGACAGGGTCCCTACGAGCAGTACTTC
TRBV24-1,NA,TRBJ2-3,TRBD1,CATSDPHGQGGIAQYF,TGTGCCACCAGCGACCCTCATGGACAGGGGGGGATTGCGCAGTATTTT
TRBV7-9,few,TRBJ1-6,TRBD1,CASSYSGGNSPLHF,TGTGCCAGCAGTTACTCAGGGGGTAATTCACCCCTCCACTTT
TRBV27,NA,TRBJ2-7,TRBD2,CASSLPGGEQYF,TGTGCCAGCAGTTTACCGGGGGGCGAGCAGTACTTC
TRBV7-6,NA,TRBJ2-3,NA,CASSLMGDTQYF,TGTGCCAGCAGCTTAATGGGAGATACGCAGTATTTT
TRBV20-1,NA,TRBJ1-3,NA,CSARDHSQSSGNTIYF,TGCAGTGCTAGAGACCACTCCCAGAGCTCTGGAAACACCATATATTTT